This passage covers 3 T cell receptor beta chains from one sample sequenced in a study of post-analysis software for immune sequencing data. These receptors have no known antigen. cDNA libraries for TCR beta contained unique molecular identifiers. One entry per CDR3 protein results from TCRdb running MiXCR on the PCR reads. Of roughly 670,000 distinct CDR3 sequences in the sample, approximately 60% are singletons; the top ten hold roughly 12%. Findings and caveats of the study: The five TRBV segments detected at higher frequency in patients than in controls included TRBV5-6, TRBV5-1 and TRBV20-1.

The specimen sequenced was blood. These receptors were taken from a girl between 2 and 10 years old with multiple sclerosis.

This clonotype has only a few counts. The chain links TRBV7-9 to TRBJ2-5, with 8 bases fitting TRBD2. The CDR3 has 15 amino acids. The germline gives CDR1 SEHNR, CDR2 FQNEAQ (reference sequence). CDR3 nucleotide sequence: TGTGCTGTCGCGCCAGCGGGGGATTACCAAGAGACCCAGTACTTC. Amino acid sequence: CAVAPAGDYQETQYF.

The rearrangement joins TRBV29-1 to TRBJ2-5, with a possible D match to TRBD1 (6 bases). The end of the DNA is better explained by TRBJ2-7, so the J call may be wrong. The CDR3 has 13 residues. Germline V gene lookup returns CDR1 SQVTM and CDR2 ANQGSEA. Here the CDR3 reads CSVGQTGSYEQYF. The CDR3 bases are TGCAGCGTTGGGCAAACAGGGTCTTACGAGCAGTACTTC.

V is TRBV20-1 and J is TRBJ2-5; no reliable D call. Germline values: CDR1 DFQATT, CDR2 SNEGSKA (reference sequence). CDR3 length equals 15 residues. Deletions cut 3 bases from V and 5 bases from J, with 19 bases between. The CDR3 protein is CSASYYRRQSETQYF. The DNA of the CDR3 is TGCAGTGCTAGTTATTATCGGCGGCAGTCGGAGACCCAGTACTTC.